This TCR beta chain stems from a study of cytomegalovirus exposure and HLA in healthy donors. Overall study context: There were some 120 million unique TCR beta sequences, drawn from 180 million or so T cells, in an earlier analysis. Whole-study findings and limits: Being indistinguishable, some V segments were excluded, TRBV6-2 and TRBV6-3 among them. The majority of TCR sequences were rare, yet some public TCRs appeared in many donors.

PCR used 60 Vbeta primers and 13 Jbeta primers. Measured with immunoSEQ multiplex PCR; TCRdb has only the in-frame clones, and not every one. Here the sample spans under 55,000 clones, approximately 78% being singletons. The CDR3 runs 17 residues. CDR1 and CDR2 from the germline V gene are SGHAT and FQNNGV. The ends were cut back, 1 base at V and 6 bases at J, with 22 bases in the middle. This clone was found a few times. Antigen specificity is unknown. Sequencing input: PBMCs. The sequence derives from a woman aged 25 to 45 in good health and CMV-seronegative. This sequence joins TRBV11-2 and TRBJ2-7; weak D call: TRBD2 (6 bases). CDR3 residues: CASSLVGGGTWKVEQYF. CDR3 sequence (DNA): TGTGCCAGCAGCTTAGTAGGTGGCGGGACTTGGAAAGTCGAGCAGTACTTC.